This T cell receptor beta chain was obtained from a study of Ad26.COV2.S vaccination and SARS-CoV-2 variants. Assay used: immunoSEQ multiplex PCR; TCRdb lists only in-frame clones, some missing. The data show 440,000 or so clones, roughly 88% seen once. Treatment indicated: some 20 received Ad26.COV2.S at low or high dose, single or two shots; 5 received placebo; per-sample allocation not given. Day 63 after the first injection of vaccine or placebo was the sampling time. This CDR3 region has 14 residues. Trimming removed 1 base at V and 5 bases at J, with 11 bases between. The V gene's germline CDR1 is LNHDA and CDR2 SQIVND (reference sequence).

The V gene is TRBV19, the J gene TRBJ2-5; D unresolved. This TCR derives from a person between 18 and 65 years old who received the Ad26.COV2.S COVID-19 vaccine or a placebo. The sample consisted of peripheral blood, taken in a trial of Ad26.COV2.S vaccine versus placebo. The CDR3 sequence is CASSIGVGIETQYF. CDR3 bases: TGTGCCAGTAGTATAGGTGTAGGGATCGAGACCCAGTACTTC.